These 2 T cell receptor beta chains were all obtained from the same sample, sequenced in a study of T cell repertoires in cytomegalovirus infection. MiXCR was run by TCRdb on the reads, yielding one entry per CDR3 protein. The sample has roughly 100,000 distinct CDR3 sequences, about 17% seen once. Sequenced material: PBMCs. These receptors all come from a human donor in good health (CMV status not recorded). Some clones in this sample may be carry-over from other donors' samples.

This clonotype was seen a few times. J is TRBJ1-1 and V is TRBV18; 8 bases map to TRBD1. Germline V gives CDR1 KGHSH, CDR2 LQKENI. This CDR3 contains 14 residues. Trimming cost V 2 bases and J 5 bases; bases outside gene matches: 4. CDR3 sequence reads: CASSPSGGLTEAFF. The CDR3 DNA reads TGTGCCAGCTCACCATCAGGGGGCCTGACTGAAGCTTTCTTT.

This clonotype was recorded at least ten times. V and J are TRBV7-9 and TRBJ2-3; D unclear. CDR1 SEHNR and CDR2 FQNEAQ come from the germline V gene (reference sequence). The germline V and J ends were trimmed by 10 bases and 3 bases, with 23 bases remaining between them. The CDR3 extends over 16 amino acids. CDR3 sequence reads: CATSPSEALRTDTQYF. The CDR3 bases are TGTGCCACTTCTCCTTCAGAGGCCCTAAGGACAGATACGCAGTATTTT.